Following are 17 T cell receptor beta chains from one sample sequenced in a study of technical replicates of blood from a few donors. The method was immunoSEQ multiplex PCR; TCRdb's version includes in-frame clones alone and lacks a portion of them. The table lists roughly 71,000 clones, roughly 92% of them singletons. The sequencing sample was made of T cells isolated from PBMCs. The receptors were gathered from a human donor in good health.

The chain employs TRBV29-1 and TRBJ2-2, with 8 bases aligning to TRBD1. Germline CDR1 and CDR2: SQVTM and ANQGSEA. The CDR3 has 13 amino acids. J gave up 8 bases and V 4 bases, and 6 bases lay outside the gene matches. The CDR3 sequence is CSVVQGGSGELFF. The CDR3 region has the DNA TGCAGCGTTGTACAGGGGGGCAGTGGGGAGCTGTTTTTT.

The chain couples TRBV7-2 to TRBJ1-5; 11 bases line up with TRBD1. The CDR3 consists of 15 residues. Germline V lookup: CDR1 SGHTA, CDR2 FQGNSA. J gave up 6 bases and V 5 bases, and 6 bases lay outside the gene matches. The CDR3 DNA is TGTGCCAGCAGCCGAGGGACAGGGGGTACTCAGCCCCAGCATTTT. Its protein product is CASSRGTGGTQPQHF. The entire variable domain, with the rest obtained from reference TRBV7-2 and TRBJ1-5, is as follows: GAGVSQSPSNKVTEKGKDVELRCDPISGHTALYWYRQSLGQGLEFLIYFQGNSAPDKSGLPSDRFSAERTGGSVSTLTIQRTQQEDSAVYLCASSRGTGGTQPQHFGDGTRLSIL.

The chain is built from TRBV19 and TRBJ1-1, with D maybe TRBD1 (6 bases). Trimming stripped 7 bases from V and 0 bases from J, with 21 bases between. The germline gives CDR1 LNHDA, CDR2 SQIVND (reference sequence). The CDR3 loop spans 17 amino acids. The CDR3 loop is CASTRRGASVMNTEAFF. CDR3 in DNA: TGTGCCAGTACCCGGCGGGGGGCATCGGTGATGAACACTGAAGCTTTCTTT. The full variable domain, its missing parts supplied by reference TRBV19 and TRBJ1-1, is DGGITQSPKYLFRKEGQNVTLSCEQNLNHDAMYWYRQDPGQGLRLIYYSQIVNDFQKGDIAEGYSVSREKKESFPLTVTSAQKNPTAFYLCASTRRGASVMNTEAFFGQGTRLTVV.

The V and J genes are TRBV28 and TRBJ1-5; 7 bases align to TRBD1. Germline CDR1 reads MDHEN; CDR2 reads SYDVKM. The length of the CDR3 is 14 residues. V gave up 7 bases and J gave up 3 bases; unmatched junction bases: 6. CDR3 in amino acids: CASNEDRDNQPQHF. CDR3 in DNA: TGTGCCAGCAACGAAGACAGGGACAATCAGCCCCAGCATTTT.

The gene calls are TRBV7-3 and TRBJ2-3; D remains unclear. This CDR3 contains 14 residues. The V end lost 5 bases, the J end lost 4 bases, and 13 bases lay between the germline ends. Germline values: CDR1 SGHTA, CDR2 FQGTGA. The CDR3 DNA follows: TGTGCCAGCAGCCGCCAGTCTAGTCCAGATACGCAGTATTTT. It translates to CASSRQSSPDTQYF. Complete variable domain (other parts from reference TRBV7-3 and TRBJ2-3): GAGVSQTPSNKVTEKGKYVELRCDPISGHTALYWYRQSLGQGPEFLIYFQGTGAADDSGLPNDRFFAVRPEGSVSTLKIQRTERGDSAVYLCASSRQSSPDTQYFGPGTRLTVL.

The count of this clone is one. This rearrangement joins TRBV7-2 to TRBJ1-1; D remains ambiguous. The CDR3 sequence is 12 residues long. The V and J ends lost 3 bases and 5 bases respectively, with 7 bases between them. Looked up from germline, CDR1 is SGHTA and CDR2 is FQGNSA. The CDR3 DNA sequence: TGTGCCAGCAGCTTCGCCAGGACTGAAGCTTTCTTT. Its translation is CASSFARTEAFF.

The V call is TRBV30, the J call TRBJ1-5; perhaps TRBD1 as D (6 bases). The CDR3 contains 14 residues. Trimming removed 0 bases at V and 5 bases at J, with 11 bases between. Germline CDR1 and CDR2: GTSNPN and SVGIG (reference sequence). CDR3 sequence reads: CAWSVRAGDQPQHF. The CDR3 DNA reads TGTGCCTGGAGTGTACGGGCAGGGGATCAGCCCCAGCATTTT.

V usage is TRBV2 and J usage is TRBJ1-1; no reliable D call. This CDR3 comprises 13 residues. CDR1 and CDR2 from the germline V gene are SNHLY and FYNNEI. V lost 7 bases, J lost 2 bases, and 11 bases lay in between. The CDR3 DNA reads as TGTGCCAGCATCGTACAGCCCAACACTGAAGCTTTCTTT. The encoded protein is CASIVQPNTEAFF.

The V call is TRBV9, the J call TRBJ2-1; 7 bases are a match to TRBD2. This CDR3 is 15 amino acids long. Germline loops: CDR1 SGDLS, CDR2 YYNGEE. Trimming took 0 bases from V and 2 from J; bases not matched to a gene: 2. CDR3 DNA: TGTGCCAGCAGCGTAGCTAGCGGTACCTACAATGAGCAGTTCTTC. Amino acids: CASSVASGTYNEQFF.

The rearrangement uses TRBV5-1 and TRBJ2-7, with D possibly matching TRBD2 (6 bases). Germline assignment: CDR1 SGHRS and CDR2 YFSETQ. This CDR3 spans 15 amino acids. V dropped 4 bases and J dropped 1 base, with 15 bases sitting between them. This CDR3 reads CASSPSGVGSYEQYF. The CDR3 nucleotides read TGCGCCAGCAGCCCCTCGGGGGTGGGGTCCTACGAGCAGTACTTC. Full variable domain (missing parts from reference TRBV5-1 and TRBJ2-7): KAGVTQTPRYLIKTRGQQVTLSCSPISGHRSVSWYQQTPGQGLQFLFEYFSETQRNKGNFPGRFSGRQFSNSRSEMNVSTLELGDSALYLCASSPSGVGSYEQYFGPGTRLTVT.

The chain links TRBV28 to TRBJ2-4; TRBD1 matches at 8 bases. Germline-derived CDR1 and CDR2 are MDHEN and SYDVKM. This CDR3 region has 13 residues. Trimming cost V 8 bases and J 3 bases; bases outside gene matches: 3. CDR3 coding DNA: TGTGCCAGCCAAGACAGGGGCAAAAACATTCAGTACTTC. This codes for CASQDRGKNIQYF.

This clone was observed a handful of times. The CDR3 DNA follows: TGCGCCAGCAGCTTGGAAGGGGGGAGGGTCACTGAAGCTTTCTTT. It is translated as CASSLEGGRVTEAFF. This chain joins TRBV5-1 and TRBJ1-1; TRBD1 is a possible D gene (6 bases). CDR1 is SGHRS and CDR2 is YFSETQ in the germline V gene. The V and J ends lost 0 bases and 4 bases respectively, with 13 bases between them. The CDR3 consists of 15 residues.

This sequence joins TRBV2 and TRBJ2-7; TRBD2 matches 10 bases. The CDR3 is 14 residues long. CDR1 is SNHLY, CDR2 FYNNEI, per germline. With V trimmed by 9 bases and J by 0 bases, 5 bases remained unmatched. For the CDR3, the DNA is TGTGCCAGTCCCGGGACTAGCGCCTCCTACGAGCAGTACTTC. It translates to CASPGTSASYEQYF. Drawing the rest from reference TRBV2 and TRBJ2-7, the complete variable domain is EPEVTQTPSHQVTQMGQEVILRCVPISNHLYFYWYRQILGQKVEFLVSFYNNEISEKSEIFDDQFSVERPDGSNFTLKIRSTKLEDSAMYFCASPGTSASYEQYFGPGTRLTVT.

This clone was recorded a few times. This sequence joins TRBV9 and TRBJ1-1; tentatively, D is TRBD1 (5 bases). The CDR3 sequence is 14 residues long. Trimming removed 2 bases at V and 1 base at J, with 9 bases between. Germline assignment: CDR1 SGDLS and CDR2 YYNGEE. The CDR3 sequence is CASSVGGPNTEAFF. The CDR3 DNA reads TGTGCCAGCAGCGTCGGGGGACCGAACACTGAAGCTTTCTTT.

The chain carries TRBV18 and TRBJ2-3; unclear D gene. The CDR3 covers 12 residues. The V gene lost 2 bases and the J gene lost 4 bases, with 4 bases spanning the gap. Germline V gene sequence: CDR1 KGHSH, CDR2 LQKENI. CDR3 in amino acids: CASSPGPDTQYF. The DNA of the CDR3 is TGTGCCAGCTCACCAGGGCCAGATACGCAGTATTTT. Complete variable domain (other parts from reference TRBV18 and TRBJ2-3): NAGVMQNPRHLVRRRGQEARLRCSPMKGHSHVYWYRQLPEEGLKFMVYLQKENIIDESGMPKERFSAEFPKEGPSILRIQQVVRGDSAAYFCASSPGPDTQYFGPGTRLTVL.

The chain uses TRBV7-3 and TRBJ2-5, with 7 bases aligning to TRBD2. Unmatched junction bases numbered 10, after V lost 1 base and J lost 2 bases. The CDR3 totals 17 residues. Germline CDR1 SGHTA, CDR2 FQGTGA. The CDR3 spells CASSLSGSGLNQETQYF. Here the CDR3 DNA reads TGTGCCAGCAGCTTAAGCGGTAGCGGGCTGAATCAAGAGACCCAGTACTTC. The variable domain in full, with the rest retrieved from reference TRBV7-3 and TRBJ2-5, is GAGVSQTPSNKVTEKGKYVELRCDPISGHTALYWYRQSLGQGPEFLIYFQGTGAADDSGLPNDRFFAVRPEGSVSTLKIQRTERGDSAVYLCASSLSGSGLNQETQYFGPGTRLLVL.

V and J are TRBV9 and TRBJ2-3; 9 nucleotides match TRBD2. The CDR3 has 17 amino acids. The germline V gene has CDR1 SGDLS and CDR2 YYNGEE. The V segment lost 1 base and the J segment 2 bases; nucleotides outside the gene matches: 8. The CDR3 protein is CASSVLSSGDITDTQYF. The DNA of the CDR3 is TGTGCCAGCAGCGTACTGTCTAGCGGGGACATCACAGATACGCAGTATTTT. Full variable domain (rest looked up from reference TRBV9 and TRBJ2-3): DSGVTQTPKHLITATGQRVTLRCSPRSGDLSVYWYQQSLDQGLQFLIQYYNGEERAKGNILERFSAQQFPDLHSELNLSSLELGDSALYFCASSVLSSGDITDTQYFGPGTRLTVL.